The T cell receptor beta chain under discussion was sequenced for a study of T cells expressing NK-cell markers. Study details: All TCR beta repertoires analysed originated from sorted CD3+CD56+NKG2C+, CD3+CD56+NKG2C- and CD3+CD56-NKG2C+ T cells. Study-wide findings and caveats: Also leading the CD3+CD56-NKG2C+ fraction in a handful of donors were these clonotypes.

TCRdb reprocessed the 5' RACE reads and reports one entry per CDR3 protein, with no DNA. The sample has 500,000 to 700,000 distinct CDR3 sequences; the top ten hold approximately 3.6%. The V gene's germline CDR1 is DFQATT and CDR2 SNEGSKA (reference sequence). The CDR3 has 13 amino acids. Comments on this clonotype: Antigen unknown.

This sequence was found in a man younger than 35 in good health. The chain carries TRBV20-1 and TRBJ1-1. The sample was blood T cells: a sorted CD56 or NKG2C T cell subset, CD4+ or CD8+ T cells, or bulk PBMC T cells (not recorded which). The CDR3 loop reads CSAPSLGGTEAFF.